This T cell receptor (beta chain) derives from a study of blood T cell repertoires in COVID-19. The sample holds a few counts of this clone. TCRdb keeps only in-frame clones here, not all; method: immunoSEQ multiplex PCR. This sample yields about 73,000 clones, of which approximately 80% are seen a single time; approximately 2.5% belongs to the top ten. The CDR3 totals 13 residues. Trimming pared 3 bases from V and 8 bases from J, leaving 12 bases between. The TCR sequence derives from a man aged 80 or over with active or convalescent COVID-19. The chain uses TRBV12-3 or TRBV12-4 and TRBJ2-3, with D unresolved. The sample was peripheral blood. CDR3 coding DNA: TGTGCCAGCAGTTTTCTTCGCTTTAGTACGCAGTATTTT. Residues: CASSFLRFSTQYF.